The 18 T cell receptor beta chains presented below share a single source sample, sequenced in a study of CD8 T cells in Susac syndrome (dated by TCRdb to the late 2010s). The protocol used for the library was the immunoSEQ multiplex PCR assay. RNA was extracted using the RNeasy kit, and about 0.5 to 1 microgram was reverse transcribed with random hexamers. TCRdb reprocessed the public reads (quality trimming at Q25 with fastp, clone calling with MiXCR) and kept in-frame beta chains. Rows matching on CDR3 protein sequence are summarized as one entry with the most common DNA and genes. Within this sample are around 190,000 distinct CDR3 sequences, with roughly 94% of them counted one time only. The ten largest clones add up to roughly 0.12% of the sample. Sequenced material: CD4+ T cells from PBMCs. The receptor source for this set is a human donor with Susac syndrome.

This clonotype was observed a single time. This sequence joins TRBV5-1 and TRBJ2-1; D gene unclear. Germline CDR1 and CDR2: SGHRS and YFSETQ. Deletions cut 0 bases from V and 6 bases from J, with 10 bases between. The CDR3 consists of 14 residues. CDR3 in amino acids: CASSLDGVGNEQFF. CDR3 DNA sequence: TGCGCCAGCAGCTTGGACGGAGTCGGCAATGAGCAGTTCTTC.

This chain joins TRBV3-1 and TRBJ1-2; a weak D match, TRBD1 (5 bases). Between the trimmed V and J ends, which lost 4 bases and 3 bases, there was a span of 15 bases. CDR3 length equals 15 residues. Germline V gene sequence: CDR1 LGHDT, CDR2 YNNKEL (reference sequence). CDR3 residues: CASSPAWRGYYGYTF. The CDR3 bases are TGTGCCAGCAGCCCTGCTTGGCGGGGGTACTATGGCTACACCTTC.

The chain recombines TRBV3-1 with TRBJ2-7, with 8 bases fitting TRBD2. CDR3 length equals 16 residues. Per germline, CDR1 LGHDT and CDR2 YNNKEL (reference sequence). Trimming at V came to 0 bases and at J to 3 bases, leaving 7 bases not matched to a gene. CDR3 loop: CASSQDTGGGYYEQYF. CDR3 DNA: TGTGCCAGCAGCCAAGATACTGGCGGGGGGTACTACGAGCAGTACTTC.

The chain links TRBV27 to TRBJ2-3; 10 nucleotides align to TRBD2. V lost 5 bases and J lost 0; bases outside the gene matches: 11. Germline CDR1 MNHEY, CDR2 SMNVEV (reference sequence). The CDR3 contains 18 residues. CDR3: CASSKLTSGASSTDTQYF. The CDR3 region has the DNA TGTGCCAGCAGTAAGCTCACTAGCGGGGCCTCTAGCACAGATACGCAGTATTTT.

The rearrangement uses TRBV20-1 and TRBJ1-2; 7 bases align to TRBD1. The CDR3 spans 12 residues. The V and J ends lost 6 bases and 3 bases, in that order; junction bases with no gene match: 4. Germline assignment: CDR1 DFQATT and CDR2 SNEGSKA (reference sequence). The CDR3 is CSAPGQYYGYTF. Written as DNA, the CDR3 is TGCAGTGCACCGGGACAGTACTATGGCTACACCTTC.

V and J are TRBV29-1 and TRBJ2-2; D gene unclear. V shed 0 bases and J shed 6 bases, with 14 bases lying between them. Germline CDR1 and CDR2: SQVTM and ANQGSEA. The CDR3 sequence is 15 residues long. CDR3 nucleotides: TGCAGCGTTGAAGATAGGATTAGGGCGGCCGGGGAGCTGTTTTTT. Protein product: CSVEDRIRAAGELFF.

This chain uses TRBV7-9 with TRBJ2-3; the D gene is possibly TRBD1 (6 bases). With 1 base removed from V and 6 bases from J, the gap between germline ends came to 11 bases. The CDR3 is 14 amino acids. In germline, CDR1 is SEHNR, CDR2 FQNEAQ (reference sequence). The CDR3 DNA sequence: TGTGCCAGCAGCTTAGGGCAGGGGTTCGATACGCAGTATTTT. Its protein is CASSLGQGFDTQYF.

The sample holds one count of this clonotype. Here the CDR3 DNA reads TGTGCCAGCAGCCAACTACTTAGGGGGGAGACCCAGTACTTC. Translation gives CASSQLLRGETQYF. The V gene is TRBV3-1, the J gene TRBJ2-5; tentative D call: TRBD1 (6 bases). This CDR3 spans 14 amino acids. The germline gives CDR1 LGHDT, CDR2 YNNKEL (reference sequence). Trimming stripped 2 bases from V and 5 bases from J, with 12 bases between.

The chain uses TRBV5-1 and TRBJ2-2; 8 nucleotides line up with TRBD1. J gave up 6 bases and V 6 bases, and 7 bases lay outside the gene matches. Germline V gene data show CDR1 as SGHRS and CDR2 as YFSETQ. This CDR3 is built from 14 residues. CDR3 region: CASKEQGVAGELFF. CDR3 nucleotides: TGCGCCAGCAAAGAACAGGGGGTCGCCGGGGAGCTGTTTTTT.

The chain is built from TRBV20-1 and TRBJ2-5; D is possibly TRBD1 or TRBD2 (5 bases each). CDR1 is DFQATT and CDR2 is SNEGSKA in the germline V gene (reference sequence). CDR3 size: 14 residues. V was shortened by 3 bases and J by 1 base, with 12 bases between the two germline ends. The CDR3 region is CSASGRETQETQYF. The CDR3 nucleotides read TGCAGTGCTAGCGGCAGGGAGACCCAAGAGACCCAGTACTTC.

V usage is TRBV20-1 and J usage is TRBJ2-5, with D uncertain. Germline CDR1 DFQATT, CDR2 SNEGSKA (reference sequence). Trimming took 6 bases from V and 4 from J, leaving 15 bases between them. This CDR3 region has 13 residues. CDR3: CSAPTGSGETQYF. The CDR3, as DNA: TGCAGTGCCCCGACCGGCAGTGGAGAGACCCAGTACTTC.

The gene calls are TRBV3-1 and TRBJ2-4; 10 bases are a match to TRBD1. CDR1 LGHDT and CDR2 YNNKEL come from the germline V gene (reference sequence). With 5 bases clipped from V and 8 bases from J, the junction kept 9 bases outside the gene matches. The CDR3 is 15 residues long. The DNA of the CDR3 is TGTGCCAGCAGCACTCGGACAGGGGGGGCGGACATTCAGTACTTC. Its translation: CASSTRTGGADIQYF.

This chain connects TRBV2 to TRBJ1-6; D may be TRBD1 (5 bases). Germline V gives CDR1 SNHLY, CDR2 FYNNEI. CDR3 length: 14 residues. Trimming pared 3 bases from V and 10 bases from J, leaving 13 bases between. DNA of the CDR3: TGTGCCAGCAGTGACAGGGATAAGCGGTCACCCCTCCACTTT. As protein: CASSDRDKRSPLHF.

V is TRBV28 and J is TRBJ1-5, with D possibly TRBD1 on 6 matching bases. The CDR3 is 14 residues long. V lost 8 bases and J lost 2, with 13 bases in between. Germline V gene data show CDR1 as MDHEN and CDR2 as SYDVKM. The CDR3 sequence is CASGRGGGNQPQHF. In DNA, the CDR3 is TGTGCCAGCGGGAGGGGGGGAGGCAATCAGCCCCAGCATTTT.

The chain recombines TRBV6-2 or TRBV6-3 with TRBJ1-1; D ambiguous. Trimming left V 1 base short and J 3 bases short, with 0 bases between. From germline, CDR1 is MNHEY and CDR2 SVGEGT. The length of the CDR3 is 11 residues. In DNA, the CDR3 is TGTGCCAGCAGTTACTACACTGAAGCTTTCTTT. It is translated as CASSYYTEAFF.

The chain carries TRBV7-2 and TRBJ2-3; maybe TRBD2 (7 bases). Trimming left V 1 base short and J 6 bases short, with 14 bases between. This CDR3 spans 15 amino acids. CDR1 and CDR2 from the germline V gene are SGHTA and FQGNSA. CDR3 residues: CASSLVWGGQDTQYF. The CDR3 coding sequence is TGTGCCAGCAGCTTAGTGTGGGGGGGCCAGGATACGCAGTATTTT.

The chain is built from TRBV9 and TRBJ2-7, with a possible D match to TRBD2 (6 bases). V lost 3 bases, J lost 1 base, and 17 bases lay in between. Germline lookup yields CDR1 SGDLS and CDR2 YYNGEE. CDR3 length: 16 residues. In DNA form, the CDR3 reads TGTGCCAGCAGCGCGTACGGCGGGATGGGTTCCTACGAGCAGTACTTC. Its protein product is CASSAYGGMGSYEQYF.

The chain joins TRBV6-2 or TRBV6-3 to TRBJ2-2, with D tentatively TRBD1 or TRBD2 (5 bases each). Trimming cost V 7 bases and J 4 bases, with 13 bases left between them. There are 14 residues in the CDR3. Germline loops: CDR1 MNHEY, CDR2 SVGEGT. The chain's CDR3 is CASTLSGGTGELFF. The CDR3 DNA reads TGTGCCAGCACCCTAAGTGGGGGCACCGGGGAGCTGTTTTTT.